A selection of T cell receptor beta chains follows, all from one sample in a study of OX40 agonist ivuxolimab in advanced cancers. Sequencing used immunoSEQ multiplex PCR; TCRdb keeps in-frame clones, though not all of them. Among approximately 52,000 clones listed, roughly 92% were seen once. Sequenced here: CD4+ or CD8+ T cells sorted from blood, sampled in a trial of the OX40 agonist ivuxolimab. The receptor source for this set is an adult with an advanced solid tumor such as melanoma, head and neck, liver or kidney cancer. Both conserved end residues are trimmed from each CDR3.

CDR3 protein	V gene	J gene
ASSPATVTPNTEAF	TRBV5-1	TRBJ1-1
ASSLTTGNNQPQH	TRBV4-3	TRBJ1-5
ASSSATRREKLF	TRBV7-9	TRBJ1-4
ASSLAYGTYEQY	TRBV5-5	TRBJ2-7
ASSPAGGDRPYEQY	TRBV7-9	TRBJ2-7
ATEGGQYEQY	TRBV23-1	TRBJ2-7
ASSLAGAVYGYT	TRBV5-8	TRBJ1-2
ASSYWGSRAAGELF	TRBV6-5	TRBJ2-2
ASSQDSTNTIY	TRBV4-1	TRBJ1-3
ASSPRDGETNYGYT	TRBV18	TRBJ1-2
ASTPGLGGSTDTQY	TRBV7-2	TRBJ2-3
ASSQYSGSHEQF	TRBV4-1	TRBJ2-1
ASSPVRELAGDTGELF	TRBV9	TRBJ2-2
ASSSTGSSYNEQF	TRBV7-9	TRBJ2-1
ASSLTLAGDEQF	TRBV11-2	TRBJ2-1
ASRGSGPHNSNYGYT	TRBV5-1	TRBJ1-2
ASSLERTGFYEQY	TRBV7-2	TRBJ2-7
ASSLSRTGYEQY	TRBV16	TRBJ2-7
ASSIGPDRSGRNYGYT	TRBV19	TRBJ1-2
ASSLGLAYNEQF	TRBV28	TRBJ2-1
ASSSSPNTEAF	TRBV6-5	TRBJ1-1
ASSTHYEQY	TRBV21-1	TRBJ2-7
ASSRTSGDNEQF	TRBV11-2	TRBJ2-1
ASKSPGRVDSPLH	TRBV6-6	TRBJ1-6
ASSSLYSNQPQH	TRBV6-5	TRBJ1-5
ASSFGRGDGYEQY	TRBV5-4	TRBJ2-7
ASILPETTLYEQY	TRBV7-2	TRBJ2-7
ASSLGQGTDTQY	TRBV7-9	TRBJ2-3
ASSVSGPSYNEQF	TRBV9	TRBJ2-1
ASSLWVGETQY	TRBV27	TRBJ2-5
ATSREGAFQETQY	TRBV15	TRBJ2-5
ASSRIPGRVSGNEQF	TRBV19	TRBJ2-1
ASSKDSGSPYEQY	TRBV21-1	TRBJ2-7
ASSSRQGRQPQH	TRBV7-9	TRBJ1-5
ATSSGVSYEQY	TRBV27	TRBJ2-7
ASSEGTSGNNEQF	TRBV6-1	TRBJ2-1
ASSLQQRHHQPQH	TRBV11-3	TRBJ1-5
ASSFGGEDTQY	TRBV5-6	TRBJ2-3
ASRDRDLGDGELF	TRBV2	TRBJ2-2
ASSKRGYEQY	TRBV21-1	.
ASSDTGGISYEQY	TRBV7-9	TRBJ2-7
ASSVGGHNEQF	TRBV9	TRBJ2-1